Listed here are 9 T cell receptor beta chains from one sample, sequenced in a study of human T cells and chemical hapten exposure. Each CDR3 protein gets one entry after TCRdb re-called the RACE reads with MiXCR. The table lists over 80,000 distinct CDR3 sequences, approximately 10% of them singletons. As for time point: patch test 3, about 24 weeks after DPC sensitization. Treatment indicated: therapeutic diphenylcyclopropenone sensitization with weekly scalp DPC. The specimen comprised whole blood, sampled in connection with sensitization to the hapten diphenylcyclopropenone (DPC). The receptors originated from a woman in her 30s with alopecia areata. Some clones in this sample may be carry-over from other donors' samples.

V gene TRBV7-8 combines with J gene TRBJ2-1, with 7 bases fitting TRBD2. The CDR3 covers 14 residues. Germline loops: CDR1 SGHVS, CDR2 FQNEAQ. With V trimmed by 1 base and J by 8 bases, 5 bases remained unmatched. The CDR3 region has the DNA TGTGCCAGCAGCTTAGAGCGGGGAAGGTATGAGCAGTTCTTC. This sequence encodes CASSLERGRYEQFF. Combining the CDR3 with reference TRBV7-8 and TRBJ2-1 gives the whole variable domain GAGVSQSPRYKVAKRGQDVALRCDPISGHVSLFWYQQALGQGPEFLTYFQNEAQLDKSGLPSDRFFAERPEGSVSTLKIQRTQQEDSAVYLCASSLERGRYEQFFGPGTRLTVL.

V gene TRBV29-1 combines with J gene TRBJ2-5, with 9 bases fitting TRBD1. The CDR3 spans 14 residues. The V and J ends lost 4 bases and 5 bases, in that order; junction bases with no gene match: 8. Germline V lookup: CDR1 SQVTM, CDR2 ANQGSEA. This CDR3 is CSVGVGTGLETQYF. CDR3 in DNA: TGCAGCGTTGGAGTCGGGACAGGGCTGGAGACCCAGTACTTC.

This clonotype was counted only a few times. This may come from a read error, since a much larger clone is one base off. This chain links TRBV4-2 with TRBJ1-4; no clear D. Trimming stripped 4 bases from V and 8 bases from J, with 20 bases between. Per the germline V gene, CDR1 is LGHNA and CDR2 is YNFKEQ. This CDR3 has 16 residues. CDR3 region: CASSRDLTPVGEKLFF. The CDR3 DNA sequence: TGTGCCAGCAGCCGAGACCTGACGCCTGTAGGAGAAAAACTGTTTTTT.

The J gene is TRBJ2-7, the V gene TRBV7-2; 11 bases are shared with TRBD2. The CDR3 loop spans 17 amino acids. Germline CDR1 is SGHTA and CDR2 is FQGNSA. The junction had 17 bases not matched to a gene; V was cut back by 11 bases and J by 2 bases. The CDR3 here is CAASGTSGPLGAYEQYF. The DNA of the CDR3 is TGTGCCGCCTCCGGGACTAGCGGTCCCCTAGGCGCCTACGAGCAGTACTTC.

The chain carries TRBV19 and TRBJ1-1; D gene unclear. There are 13 residues in the CDR3. Germline-derived CDR1 and CDR2 are LNHDA and SQIVND (reference sequence). V was cut by 6 bases and J by 0 bases, with 8 bases left in between. The CDR3 DNA reads as TGTGCCAGTAGCACGGGCATGAACACTGAAGCTTTCTTT. Protein: CASSTGMNTEAFF.

This clonotype has ten or more counts. This rearrangement joins TRBV6-5 to TRBJ1-1; the D gene is possibly TRBD1 (5 bases). The CDR3 is 13 amino acids. V lost 2 bases and J lost 1, with 5 bases in between. Germline V gives CDR1 MNHEY, CDR2 SVGAGI. The CDR3 reads CASSYTGNTEAFF. CDR3 nucleotides: TGTGCCAGCAGTTACACAGGGAACACTGAAGCTTTCTTT.

This clonotype was recorded a few times. The chain has TRBV5-6 and TRBJ1-2; 9 bases are a match to TRBD1. The V gene end was trimmed by 3 bases and the J gene end by 7 bases; junction bases not matched to a gene: 19. This CDR3 region has 18 residues. Germline assignment: CDR1 SGHDT and CDR2 YYEEEE. DNA of the CDR3: TGTGCCAGCAGCTCCAAGAAAAAAGGACAGGGGATGAGGAGTGGCTACACCTTC. Translated: CASSSKKKGQGMRSGYTF. The full variable domain, with the rest looked up from reference TRBV5-6 and TRBJ1-2, is DAGVTQSPTHLIKTRGQQVTLRCSPKSGHDTVSWYQQALGQGPQFIFQYYEEEERQRGNFPDRFSGHQFPNYSSELNVNALLLGDSALYLCASSSKKKGQGMRSGYTFGSGTRLTVV.

The chain combines TRBV9 with TRBJ2-7; 12 bases are a match to TRBD2. Looked up from germline, CDR1 is SGDLS and CDR2 is YYNGEE. This CDR3 spans 16 amino acids. Trimming took 3 bases from V and 6 from J; bases not matched to a gene: 10. In DNA form, the CDR3 reads TGTGCCAGCAGCGGCCCGTCGACTAGCGGGAGTTCCGAGCAGTACTTC. As protein: CASSGPSTSGSSEQYF.

This clonotype occurred a few times. The V gene is TRBV13, the J gene TRBJ2-1; D unclear. Trimming shortened V by 1 base and J by 4 bases, and 20 bases separated the two germline ends. Looked up from germline, CDR1 is PRHDT and CDR2 is FYEKMQ (reference sequence). The CDR3 runs to 18 residues. CDR3 sequence: CASSLVPKMSAEYNEQFF. CDR3 bases: TGTGCCAGCAGCTTAGTCCCAAAGATGAGCGCCGAATACAATGAGCAGTTCTTC.